This T cell receptor beta chain was captured by sequencing in a study of beta chain features in type 1 diabetes. Germline trimming cut 6 bases from V and 6 bases from J; bases unmatched to any gene: 10. Germline assignment: CDR1 MDHEN and CDR2 SYDVKM. The CDR3 spans 15 residues. The study reverse transcribed the entire isolated RNA, so it sequenced expressed TCRB transcripts. Sequencing used immunoSEQ multiplex PCR; TCRdb keeps in-frame clones, though not all of them. The table has around 310,000 clones, approximately 10% seen once. This rearrangement joins TRBV28 to TRBJ2-1; 8 bases are shared with TRBD2. This clonotype was obtained from a woman aged 25-40 years in good health. The sequencing input was naive CD4+ T cells from blood. The CDR3 reads CASSATAGVPNEQFF. The CDR3 DNA follows: TGTGCCAGCAGCGCCACAGCGGGAGTTCCCAATGAGCAGTTCTTC.